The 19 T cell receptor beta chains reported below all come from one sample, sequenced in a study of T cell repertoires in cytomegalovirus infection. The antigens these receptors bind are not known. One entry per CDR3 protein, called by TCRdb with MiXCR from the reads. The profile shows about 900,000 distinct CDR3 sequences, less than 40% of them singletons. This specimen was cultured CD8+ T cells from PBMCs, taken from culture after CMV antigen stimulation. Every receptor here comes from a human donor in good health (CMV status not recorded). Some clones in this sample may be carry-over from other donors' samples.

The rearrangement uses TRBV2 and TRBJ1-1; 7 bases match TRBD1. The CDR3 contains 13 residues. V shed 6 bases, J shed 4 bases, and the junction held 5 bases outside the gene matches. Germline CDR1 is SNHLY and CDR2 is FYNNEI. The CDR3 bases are TGTGCCAGCAGGACAGGGAGGGCCACTGAAGCTTTCTTT. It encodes CASRTGRATEAFF.

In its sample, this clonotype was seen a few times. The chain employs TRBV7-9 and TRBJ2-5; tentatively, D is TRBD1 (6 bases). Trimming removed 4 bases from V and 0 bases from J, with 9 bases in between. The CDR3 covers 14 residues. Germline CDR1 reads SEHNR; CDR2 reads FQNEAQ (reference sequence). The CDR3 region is CASSSPGDQETQYF. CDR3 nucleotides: TGTGCCAGCAGCTCCCCAGGGGACCAAGAGACCCAGTACTTC.

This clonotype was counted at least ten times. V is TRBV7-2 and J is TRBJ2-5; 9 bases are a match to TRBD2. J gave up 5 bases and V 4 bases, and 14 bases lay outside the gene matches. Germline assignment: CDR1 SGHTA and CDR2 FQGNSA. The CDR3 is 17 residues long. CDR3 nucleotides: TGTGCCAGCAGCTGGATGCGGGGGGGGCGGGATGGGGAGACCCAGTACTTC. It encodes CASSWMRGGRDGETQYF.

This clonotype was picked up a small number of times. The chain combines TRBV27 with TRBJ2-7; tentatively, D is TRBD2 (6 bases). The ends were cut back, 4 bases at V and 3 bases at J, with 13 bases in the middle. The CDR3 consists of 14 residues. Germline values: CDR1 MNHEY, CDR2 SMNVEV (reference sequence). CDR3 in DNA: TGTGCCAGCAGTTATGGGGGGAGAGGCTACGAGCAGTACTTC. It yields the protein CASSYGGRGYEQYF.

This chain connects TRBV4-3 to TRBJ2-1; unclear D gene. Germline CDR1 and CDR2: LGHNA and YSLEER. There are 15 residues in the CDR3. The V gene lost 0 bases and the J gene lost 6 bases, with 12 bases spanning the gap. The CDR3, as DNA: TGCGCCAGCAGCCAAGATGAGGACCCTCGCAATGAGCAGTTCTTC. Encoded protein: CASSQDEDPRNEQFF.

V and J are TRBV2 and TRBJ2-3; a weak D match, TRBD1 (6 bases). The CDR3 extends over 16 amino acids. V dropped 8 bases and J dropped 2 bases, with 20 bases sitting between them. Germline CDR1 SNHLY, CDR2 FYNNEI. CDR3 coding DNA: TGTGCCAGCGGACCCTTGGACAGCCGGATCACAGATACGCAGTATTTT. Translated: CASGPLDSRITDTQYF.

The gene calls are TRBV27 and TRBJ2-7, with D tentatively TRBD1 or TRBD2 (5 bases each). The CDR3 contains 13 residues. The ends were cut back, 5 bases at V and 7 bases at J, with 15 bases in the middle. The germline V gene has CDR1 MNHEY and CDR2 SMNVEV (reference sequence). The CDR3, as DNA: TGTGCCAGCAGTGGGGCAGGGACGTGGGAGCAGTACTTC. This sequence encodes CASSGAGTWEQYF.

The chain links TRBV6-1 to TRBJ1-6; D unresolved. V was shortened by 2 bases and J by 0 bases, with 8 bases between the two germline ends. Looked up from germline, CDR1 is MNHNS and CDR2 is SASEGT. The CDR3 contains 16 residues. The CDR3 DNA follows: TGTGCCAGCAGTGAATGGGTTAGCTCCTATAATTCACCCCTCCACTTT. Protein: CASSEWVSSYNSPLHF.

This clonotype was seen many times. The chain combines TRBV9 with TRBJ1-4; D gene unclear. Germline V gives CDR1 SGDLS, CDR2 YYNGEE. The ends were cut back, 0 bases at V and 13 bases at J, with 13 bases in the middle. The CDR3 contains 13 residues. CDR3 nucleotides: TGTGCCAGCAGCGTAGGCCCAATCACGGGACTGTTTTTT. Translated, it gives CASSVGPITGLFF. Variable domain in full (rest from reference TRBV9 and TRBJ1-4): DSGVTQTPKHLITATGQRVTLRCSPRSGDLSVYWYQQSLDQGLQFLIQYYNGEERAKGNILERFSAQQFPDLHSELNLSSLELGDSALYFCASSVGPITGLFFGSGTQLSVL.

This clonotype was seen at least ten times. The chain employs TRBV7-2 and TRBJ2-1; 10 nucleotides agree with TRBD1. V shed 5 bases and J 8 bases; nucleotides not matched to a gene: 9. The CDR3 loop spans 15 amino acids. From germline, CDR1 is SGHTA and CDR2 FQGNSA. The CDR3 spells CASSPRQGARDEQFF. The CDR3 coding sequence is TGTGCCAGCAGCCCCCGACAGGGGGCGCGCGATGAGCAGTTCTTC.

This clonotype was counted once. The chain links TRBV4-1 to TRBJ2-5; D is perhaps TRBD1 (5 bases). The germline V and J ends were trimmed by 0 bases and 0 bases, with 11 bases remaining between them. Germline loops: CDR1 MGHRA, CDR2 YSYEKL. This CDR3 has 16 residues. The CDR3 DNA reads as TGCGCCAGCAGCCAAGAACCCCAGGGCCACCAAGAGACCCAGTACTTC. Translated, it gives CASSQEPQGHQETQYF.

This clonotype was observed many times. In DNA form, the CDR3 reads TGTGCCAGCAGTTCCCCCGGGTCGGGGTATGGCTACACCTTC. Translated: CASSSPGSGYGYTF. The chain has TRBV27 and TRBJ1-2; no clear D. Looked up from germline, CDR1 is MNHEY and CDR2 is SMNVEV (reference sequence). Between the trimmed V and J ends, which lost 4 bases and 5 bases, there was a span of 14 bases. The CDR3 contains 14 residues.

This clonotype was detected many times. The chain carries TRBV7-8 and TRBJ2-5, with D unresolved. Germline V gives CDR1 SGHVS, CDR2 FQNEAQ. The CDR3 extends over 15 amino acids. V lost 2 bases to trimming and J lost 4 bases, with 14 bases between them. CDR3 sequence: CASSLLTRRAETQYF. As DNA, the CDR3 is TGTGCCAGCAGCTTATTGACCCGCCGGGCAGAGACCCAGTACTTC.

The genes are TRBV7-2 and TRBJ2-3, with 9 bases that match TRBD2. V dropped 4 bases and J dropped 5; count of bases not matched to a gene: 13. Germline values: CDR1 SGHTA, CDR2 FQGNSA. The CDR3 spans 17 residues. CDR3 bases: TGTGCCAGCAGCTCAGGTCTTGCGGGGGGGCCGGGAGATACGCAGTATTTT. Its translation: CASSSGLAGGPGDTQYF.

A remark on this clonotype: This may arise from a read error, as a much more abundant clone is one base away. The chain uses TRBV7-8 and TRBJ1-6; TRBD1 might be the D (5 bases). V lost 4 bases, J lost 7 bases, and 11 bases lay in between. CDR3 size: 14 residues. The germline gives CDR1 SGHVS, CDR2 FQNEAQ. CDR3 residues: CASSSDWDNSPLHF. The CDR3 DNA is TGTGCCAGCAGCTCTGATTGGGACAATTCACCCCTCCACTTT.

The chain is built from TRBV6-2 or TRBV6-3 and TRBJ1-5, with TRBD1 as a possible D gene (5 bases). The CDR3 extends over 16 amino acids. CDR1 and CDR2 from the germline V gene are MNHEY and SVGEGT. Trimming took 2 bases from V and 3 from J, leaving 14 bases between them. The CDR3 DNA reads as TGTGCCAGCAGTTACAGGGGCAGGTGTTTCAATCAGCCCCAGCATTTT. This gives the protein CASSYRGRCFNQPQHF.

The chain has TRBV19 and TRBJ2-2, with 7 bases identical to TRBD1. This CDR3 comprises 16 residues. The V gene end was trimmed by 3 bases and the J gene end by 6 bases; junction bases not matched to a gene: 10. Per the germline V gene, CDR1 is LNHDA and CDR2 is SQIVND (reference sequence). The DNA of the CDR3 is TGTGCCAGTAGTATCGGTGGTATAGGACAGGCCGGGGAGCTGTTTTTT. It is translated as CASSIGGIGQAGELFF.

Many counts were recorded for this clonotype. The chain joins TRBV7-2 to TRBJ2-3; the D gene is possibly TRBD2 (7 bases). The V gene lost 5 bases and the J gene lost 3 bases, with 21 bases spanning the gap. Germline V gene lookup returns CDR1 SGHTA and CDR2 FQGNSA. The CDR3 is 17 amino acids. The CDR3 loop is CASSPIGGQAVTDTQYF. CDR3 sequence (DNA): TGTGCCAGCAGCCCCATCGGGGGGCAAGCGGTAACAGATACGCAGTATTTT.

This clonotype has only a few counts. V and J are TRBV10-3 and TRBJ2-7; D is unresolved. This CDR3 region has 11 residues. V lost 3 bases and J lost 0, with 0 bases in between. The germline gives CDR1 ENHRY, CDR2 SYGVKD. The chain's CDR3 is CAISDSYEQYV. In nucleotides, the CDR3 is TGTGCCATCAGTGACTCCTACGAGCAGTACGTC.